The clone carrying this T cell receptor beta chain was counted a few times. As yet, its antigen is unknown. The germline gene is not matched at one end of the junction; a read error may be the cause. Assay: immunoSEQ multiplex PCR; the TCRdb copy retains only in-frame clones and omits some. The table has approximately 99,000 clones, 70% to 90% seen once. Germline V gives CDR1 MGHRA, CDR2 YSYEKL. The CDR3 has 16 amino acids. The study gave focal radiation plus ipilimumab CTLA-4 blockade to patients with chemo-refractory metastatic non-small-cell lung cancer. This entry comes from a study of radiotherapy plus CTLA-4 blockade in lung cancer. Turning to the study itself: The study recorded objective responses in roughly 20% of patients and disease control in roughly 34%.

Study conclusions and caveats: An expansion of tumor-derived TCR clones occurred in blood after radiotherapy plus ipilimumab. The best predictor of response was reported to be early blood T cell clone dynamics, with interferon-beta.

Sequencing used peripheral blood, obtained from a patient treated with radiotherapy plus ipilimumab. The clonotype comes from a human donor with non-small cell lung cancer that progressed on radiotherapy plus ipilimumab. The rearrangement joins TRBV4-1 to TRBJ2-7, with 7 nucleotides matching TRBD2. This chain's CDR3 is CASSQDWSSGTYEQYF. CDR3 sequence (DNA): TGTGCCAGCAGCCAAGATTGGTCTAGCGGCACCTACGAGCAGTACTTC.